This record covers a single T cell receptor beta chain. Its specific antigen is unknown. Per-base qualities were not stored, and no clone one base away is much larger. The sample holds other DNA sequences that translate to the same CDR3. The germline V gene supplies CDR1 SGHTA and CDR2 FQGNSA. At the junction V is shortened by 2 bases and J by 4 bases, with 6 bases in between. Reading from cysteine to phenylalanine, the CDR3 counts 13 amino acids. The entry retains the CDR3 DNA only, 39 bases that are in frame from base 1. TCRbeta CDR3 regions were amplified from genomic DNA using the immunoSEQ Assay, a bias-controlled multiplex PCR. The source study handled its data this way. The number of nucleated cells in each sample was estimated from the amplification of reference gene primers within the assay. To quantify the absolute abundance of each unique TCRbeta CDR3 rearrangement, sequence reads were collapsed and filtered. Productive Simpson clonality was computed per sample as the square root of Simpson's diversity index over productive rearrangements. As stored in TCRdb, this immuneACCESS dataset retains in-frame rearrangements with V and J assigned. A fraction of the clones does not appear; measured against another copy, unresolved V genes explain less than half of the discrepancy, and the remainder lacks a known reason. The V and J calls and the clone size are those of that table, but D and trimming were determined from the DNA. Recorded for this sample are roughly 410,000 clones; 89% of them occurred a single time. The top ten hold about 1.6% of the sample.

In Seattle, one collaborating source enrolled patients while the infection was active and tracked those patients longitudinally over the course of disease. Each collaborating institution followed its own protocols to collect whole blood in K2EDTA tubes. Collaborator samples were shipped for TCRbeta analysis as frozen whole blood, isolated PBMCs, or DNA extracted from either sample type. This record comes from a study of blood T cell repertoires in COVID-19 (dated by TCRdb to the early 2020s). About the study as a whole: Samples covering the acute and convalescent phases of COVID-19 were provided by collaborators in the United States, Italy and Spain. The prospective study material was composed of cDNA or gDNA derived from T cells, B-cell-depleted T cells, or PBMCs. The dataset comprised deeply sampled blood TCRbeta repertoires from subjects exposed to, actively infected with, or recovered from COVID-19. The repertoires were made available in a free public database intended to serve as a resource for research on the immune response to SARS-CoV-2. The samples were drawn from the first 160 participants of the ongoing ImmuneRACE study and from over a thousand subjects provided by 6 global collaborators. A de-identified subject ID, COVID-19 status, age in years and sex were almost always included in the sample metadata. Where HLA class I and class II types were available, the types were taken from metadata supplied by the sample provider, not from assay-based typing. Overall results and qualifications from the work: The amount of clinical and demographic metadata varied by source and participant and was provided uncurated.

The V and J segments used are TRBV7-2 and TRBJ2-1, with no confidently assigned D gene. The sequence was obtained from a woman between 40 and 55 years old with COVID-19, enrolled during active disease. The sample was peripheral blood. The DNA sequence is as follows: TGTGCCAGCAGCTTAAACAGTTACAATGAGCAGTTCTTC. Translated, this is CASSLNSYNEQFF.